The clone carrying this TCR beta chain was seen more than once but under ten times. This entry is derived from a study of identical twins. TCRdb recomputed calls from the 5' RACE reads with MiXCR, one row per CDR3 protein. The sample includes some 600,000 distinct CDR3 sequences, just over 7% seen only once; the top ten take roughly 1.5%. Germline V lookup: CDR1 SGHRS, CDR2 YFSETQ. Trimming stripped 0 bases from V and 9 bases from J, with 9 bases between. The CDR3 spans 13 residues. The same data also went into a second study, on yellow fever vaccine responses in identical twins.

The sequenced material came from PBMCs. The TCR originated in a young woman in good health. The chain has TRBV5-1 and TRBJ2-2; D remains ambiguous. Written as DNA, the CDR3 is TGCGCCAGCAGCTTGGCCGCGGCGCGGGAGCTGTTTTTT. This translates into CASSLAAARELFF.